This T cell receptor beta chain was retrieved from a study of identifying expanded T cells in peripheral blood. Here immunoSEQ multiplex PCR was the method, and the copy in TCRdb shows in-frame clones only, minus some. This sample has about 80,000 clones; roughly 90% occur once, and the top ten carry roughly 7.3%. During the collection period, no donor immune events like infections were recorded. CDR3 size: 11 residues. CDR1 SGHNT and CDR2 YYREEE come from the germline V gene (reference sequence). The germline V and J ends were trimmed by 1 base and 11 bases, with 7 bases remaining between them. The J gene is TRBJ2-1, the V gene TRBV5-4; D remains ambiguous. Sequenced material: blood. The TCR was taken from a person aged 18 to 69 in good health. The CDR3 spells CASSLSRQQFF. In DNA, the CDR3 is TGTGCCAGCAGCTTGTCCAGACAGCAGTTCTTC.